The clone carrying this T cell receptor beta chain was observed a few times. Its target is unknown. The data belong to a study of neurological immune-mediated disorders. Overall study context: In a group of about 34 multiple sclerosis patients, 31 had the relapsing-remitting type and 3 had the secondary progressive type. Study outcomes and limitations: Any association between clinical or MRI features and the multiple sclerosis repertoire cluster was absent.

Germline loops: CDR1 DFQATT, CDR2 SNEGSKA (reference sequence). With 2 bases clipped from V and 4 bases from J, the junction kept 6 bases outside the gene matches. This CDR3 is built from 14 residues. TCRdb processed the 5' RACE reads anew with MiXCR; each CDR3 protein has one entry. Of over 45,000 distinct CDR3 sequences in the sample, 3% to 4% were seen once. The sequenced material came from PBMCs. The receptor comes from a man aged 35-49 years with multiple sclerosis. The V and J genes are TRBV20-1 and TRBJ2-3, with 7 bases lining up with TRBD2. The CDR3 region has the DNA TGCAGTGCTAGAACCGGGGGGAAGGCAGATACGCAGTATTTT. This gives the protein CSARTGGKADTQYF.